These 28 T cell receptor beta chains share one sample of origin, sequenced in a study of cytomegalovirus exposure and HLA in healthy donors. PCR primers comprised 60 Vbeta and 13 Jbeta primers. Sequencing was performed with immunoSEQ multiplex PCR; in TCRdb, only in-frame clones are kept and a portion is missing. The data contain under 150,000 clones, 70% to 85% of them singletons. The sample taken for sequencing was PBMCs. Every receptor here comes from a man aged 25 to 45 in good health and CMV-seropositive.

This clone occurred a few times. The CDR3 DNA follows: TGTGCCAGCAGCTTAACGGCAGGGGGCGGTGAGCAGTTCTTC. It is translated as CASSLTAGGGEQFF. This chain connects TRBV7-3 to TRBJ2-1; TRBD1 matches 8 bases. Per germline, CDR1 SGHTA and CDR2 FQGTGA. V trimming: 0 bases; J trimming: 9 bases; junction bases outside the gene matches: 4. There are 14 residues in the CDR3. Using reference TRBV7-3 and TRBJ2-1 for the parts outside the CDR3, the full variable domain is GAGVSQTPSNKVTEKGKYVELRCDPISGHTALYWYRQSLGQGPEFLIYFQGTGAADDSGLPNDRFFAVRPEGSVSTLKIQRTERGDSAVYLCASSLTAGGGEQFFGPGTRLTVL.

This CDR3 reads CASGDRTSGNTIYF. Written as DNA, the CDR3 is TGTGCCAGCGGGGACAGAACCTCTGGAAACACCATATATTTT. The chain employs TRBV5-4 and TRBJ1-3, with TRBD1 matching 7 bases. The V gene's germline CDR1 is SGHNT and CDR2 YYREEE (reference sequence). J gave up 0 bases and V 7 bases, and 4 bases lay outside the gene matches. The CDR3 is made up of 14 amino acids.

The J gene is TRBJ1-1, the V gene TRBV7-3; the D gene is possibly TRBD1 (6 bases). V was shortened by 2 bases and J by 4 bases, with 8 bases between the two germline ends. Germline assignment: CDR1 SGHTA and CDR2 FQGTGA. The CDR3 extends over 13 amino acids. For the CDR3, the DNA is TGTGCCAGCAGCTTAGGGGGCCTCACTGAAGCTTTCTTT. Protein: CASSLGGLTEAFF.

The CDR3 region is CASSEQAGLLVTDEQFF. DNA for the CDR3: TGTGCCAGCAGTGAACAGGCGGGACTACTTGTAACGGATGAGCAGTTCTTC. The rearrangement links TRBV6-1 to TRBJ2-1; 7 nucleotides line up with TRBD2. V was pared by 2 bases and J by 8 bases, with 15 bases of the junction left unmatched. This CDR3 comprises 17 residues. The germline V gene has CDR1 MNHNS and CDR2 SASEGT.

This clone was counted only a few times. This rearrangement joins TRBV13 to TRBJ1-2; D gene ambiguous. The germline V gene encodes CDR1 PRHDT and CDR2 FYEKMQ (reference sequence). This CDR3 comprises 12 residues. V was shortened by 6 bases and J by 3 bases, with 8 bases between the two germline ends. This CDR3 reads CASSAGYYGYTF. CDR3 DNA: TGTGCCAGCAGTGCGGGGTACTATGGCTACACCTTC.

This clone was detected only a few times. The DNA of the CDR3 is TGCAGCGTGAGACATGCAGACACTGAAGCTTTCTTT. Translation: CSVRHADTEAFF. This chain uses TRBV29-1 with TRBJ1-1; D unclear. Germline lookup yields CDR1 SQVTM and CDR2 ANQGSEA. The V end was cut by 6 bases, the J end by 3 bases, with 11 bases between. CDR3 length: 12 residues. Using reference TRBV29-1 and TRBJ1-1 for the parts outside the CDR3, the full variable domain is SAVISQKPSRDICQRGTSLTIQCQVDSQVTMMFWYRQQPGQSLTLIATANQGSEATYESGFVIDKFPISRPNLTFSTLTVSNMSPEDSSIYLCSVRHADTEAFFGQGTRLTVV.

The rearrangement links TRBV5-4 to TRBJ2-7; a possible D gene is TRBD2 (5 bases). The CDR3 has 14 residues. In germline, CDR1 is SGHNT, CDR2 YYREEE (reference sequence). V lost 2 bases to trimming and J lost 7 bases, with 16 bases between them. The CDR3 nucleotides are TGTGCCAGCAGCTTCGACACTAGATCGGGGGAGCAGTACTTC. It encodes CASSFDTRSGEQYF.

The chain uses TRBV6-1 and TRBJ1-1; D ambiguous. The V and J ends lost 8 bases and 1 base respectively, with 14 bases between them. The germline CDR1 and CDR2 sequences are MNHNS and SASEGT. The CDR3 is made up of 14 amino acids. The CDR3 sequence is CASSIEGENTEAFF. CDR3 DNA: TGTGCCAGCTCGATAGAAGGAGAGAACACTGAAGCTTTCTTT.

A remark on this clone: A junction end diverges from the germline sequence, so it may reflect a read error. Written as DNA, the CDR3 is TGCGCCAGCGGCTTGGGAGGGAGCTCCTACGAGCAGTACTTC. Amino acid sequence: CASGLGGSSYEQYF. The V gene is TRBV5-1, the J gene TRBJ2-7, with 7 bases that match TRBD2. This CDR3 contains 14 residues. Germline V gene lookup returns CDR1 SGHRS and CDR2 YFSETQ.

The CDR3 bases are TGTGCCAGCAGCCAACGTCAGACAGATACGCAGTATTTT. Its translation is CASSQRQTDTQYF. The chain links TRBV7-3 to TRBJ2-3; no clear D gene. Germline V gene data show CDR1 as SGHTA and CDR2 as FQGTGA. The CDR3 totals 13 residues. The V end was cut by 5 bases, the J end by 3 bases, with 9 bases between.

The CDR3 nucleotides read TGTGCCAGCAGTCGGGACAGGACCTACGAGCAGTACTTC. Protein sequence: CASSRDRTYEQYF. The rearrangement links TRBV6-1 to TRBJ2-7; 8 bases are shared with TRBD1. CDR1 is MNHNS, CDR2 SASEGT, per germline. This CDR3 has 13 amino acids. The trim removed 5 bases at V and 2 bases at J, leaving 2 bases unmatched.

The CDR3 region has the DNA TGTGCCACTGGTAGGCCAGGAGAGACCCAGTACTTC. Translation: CATGRPGETQYF. V and J are TRBV6-5 and TRBJ2-5, with unresolved D. CDR1 is MNHEY, CDR2 SVGAGI, per germline. Deletions cut 10 bases from V and 4 bases from J, with 13 bases between. The length of the CDR3 is 12 residues.

The CDR3 DNA is TGTGCCAGCAGTTTAGAGGCAGATACGCAGTATTTT. Encoded protein: CASSLEADTQYF. The chain is built from TRBV28 and TRBJ2-3; D is unclear. Germline V gene lookup returns CDR1 MDHEN and CDR2 SYDVKM. The V and J ends lost 2 bases and 4 bases respectively, with 4 bases between them. The CDR3 is 12 residues long.

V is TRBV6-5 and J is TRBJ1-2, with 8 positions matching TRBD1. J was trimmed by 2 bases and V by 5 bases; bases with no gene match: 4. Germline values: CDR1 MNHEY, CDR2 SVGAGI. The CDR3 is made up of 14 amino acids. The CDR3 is CASSLTGVNYGYTF. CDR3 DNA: TGTGCCAGCAGTCTGACAGGGGTGAACTATGGCTACACCTTC.

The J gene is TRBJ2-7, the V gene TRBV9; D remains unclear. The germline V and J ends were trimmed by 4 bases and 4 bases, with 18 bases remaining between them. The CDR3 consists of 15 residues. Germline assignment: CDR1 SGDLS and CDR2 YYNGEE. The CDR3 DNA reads TGTGCCAGCAGCCCCCATCTTGGTGACGGGTACGAGCAGTACTTC. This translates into CASSPHLGDGYEQYF.

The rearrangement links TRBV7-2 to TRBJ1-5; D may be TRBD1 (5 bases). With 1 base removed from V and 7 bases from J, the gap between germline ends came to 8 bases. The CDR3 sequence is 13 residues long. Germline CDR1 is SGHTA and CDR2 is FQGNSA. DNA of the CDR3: TGTGCCAGCAGCTTAGGGGGGGGGCAGCCCCAGCATTTT. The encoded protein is CASSLGGGQPQHF.

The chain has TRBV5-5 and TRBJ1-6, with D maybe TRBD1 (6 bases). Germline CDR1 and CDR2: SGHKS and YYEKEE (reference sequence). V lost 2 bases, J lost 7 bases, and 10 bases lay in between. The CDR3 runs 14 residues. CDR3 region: CASSFGTRNSPLHF. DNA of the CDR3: TGTGCCAGCAGCTTCGGGACAAGGAATTCACCCCTCCACTTT.

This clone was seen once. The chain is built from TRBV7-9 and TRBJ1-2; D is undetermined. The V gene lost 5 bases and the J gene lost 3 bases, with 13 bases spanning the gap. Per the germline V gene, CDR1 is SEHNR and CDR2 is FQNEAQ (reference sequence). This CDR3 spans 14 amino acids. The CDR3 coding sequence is TGTGCCAGCAGCCTGATTGACACTGACTATGGCTACACCTTC. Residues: CASSLIDTDYGYTF. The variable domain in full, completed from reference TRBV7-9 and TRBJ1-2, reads DTGVSQNPRHKITKRGQNVTFRCDPISEHNRLYWYRQTLGQGPEFLTYFQNEAQLEKSRLLSDRFSAERPKGSFSTLEIQRTEQGDSAMYLCASSLIDTDYGYTFGSGTRLTVV.

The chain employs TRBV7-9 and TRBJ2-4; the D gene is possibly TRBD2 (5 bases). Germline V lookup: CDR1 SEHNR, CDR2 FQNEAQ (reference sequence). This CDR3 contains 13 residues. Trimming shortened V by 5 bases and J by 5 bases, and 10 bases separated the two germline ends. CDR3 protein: CASSHDYQNIQYF. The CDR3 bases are TGTGCCAGCAGCCACGACTACCAAAACATTCAGTACTTC.

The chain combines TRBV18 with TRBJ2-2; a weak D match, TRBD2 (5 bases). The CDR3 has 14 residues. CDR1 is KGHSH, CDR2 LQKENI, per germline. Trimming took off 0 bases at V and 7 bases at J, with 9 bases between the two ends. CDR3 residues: CASSPPRAIGELFF. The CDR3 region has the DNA TGTGCCAGCTCACCACCGAGGGCGATCGGGGAGCTGTTTTTT.

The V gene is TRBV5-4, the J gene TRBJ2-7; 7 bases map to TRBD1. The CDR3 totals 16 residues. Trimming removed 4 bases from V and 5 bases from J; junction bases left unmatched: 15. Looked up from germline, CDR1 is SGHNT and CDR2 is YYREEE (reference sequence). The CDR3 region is CASSLTRTGGLHEQYF. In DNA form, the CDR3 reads TGTGCCAGCAGCCTGACCCGGACAGGAGGCTTACACGAGCAGTACTTC.

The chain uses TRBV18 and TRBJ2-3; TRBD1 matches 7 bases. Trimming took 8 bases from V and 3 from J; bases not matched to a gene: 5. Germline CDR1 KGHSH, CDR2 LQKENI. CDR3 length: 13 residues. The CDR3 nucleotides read TGTGCCAGCCGGACAGGACTGACAGATACGCAGTATTTT. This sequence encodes CASRTGLTDTQYF.

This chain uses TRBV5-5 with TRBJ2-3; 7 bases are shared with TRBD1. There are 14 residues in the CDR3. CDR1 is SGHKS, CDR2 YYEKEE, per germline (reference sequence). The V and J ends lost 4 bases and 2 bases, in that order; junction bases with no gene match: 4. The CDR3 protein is CASSTGQNTDTQYF. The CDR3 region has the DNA TGTGCCAGCAGCACGGGACAGAACACAGATACGCAGTATTTT. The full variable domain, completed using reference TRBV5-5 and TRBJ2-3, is DAGVTQSPTHLIKTRGQQVTLRCSPISGHKSVSWYQQVLGQGPQFIFQYYEKEERGRGNFPDRFSARQFPNYSSELNVNALLLGDSALYLCASSTGQNTDTQYFGPGTRLTVL.

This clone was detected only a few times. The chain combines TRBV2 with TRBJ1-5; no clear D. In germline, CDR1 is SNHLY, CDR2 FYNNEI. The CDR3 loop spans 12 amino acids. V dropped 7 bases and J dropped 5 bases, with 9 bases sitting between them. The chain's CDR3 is CASNREDQPQHF. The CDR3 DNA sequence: TGTGCCAGCAATAGGGAGGATCAGCCCCAGCATTTT.

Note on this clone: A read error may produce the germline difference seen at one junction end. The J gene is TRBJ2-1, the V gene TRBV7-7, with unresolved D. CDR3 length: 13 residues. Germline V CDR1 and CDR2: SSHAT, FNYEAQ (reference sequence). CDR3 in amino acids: CASSLGLYNEQFF. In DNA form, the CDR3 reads TGTGCTAGCAGCTTAGGGCTCTACAATGAGCAGTTCTTC.

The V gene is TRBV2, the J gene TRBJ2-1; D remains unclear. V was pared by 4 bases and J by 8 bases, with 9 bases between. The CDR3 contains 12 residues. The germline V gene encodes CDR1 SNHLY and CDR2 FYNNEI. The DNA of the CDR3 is TGTGCCAGCAGTGTAACAGTCGATGAGCAGTTCTTC. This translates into CASSVTVDEQFF. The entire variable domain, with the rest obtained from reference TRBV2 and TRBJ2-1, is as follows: EPEVTQTPSHQVTQMGQEVILRCVPISNHLYFYWYRQILGQKVEFLVSFYNNEISEKSEIFDDQFSVERPDGSNFTLKIRSTKLEDSAMYFCASSVTVDEQFFGPGTRLTVL.

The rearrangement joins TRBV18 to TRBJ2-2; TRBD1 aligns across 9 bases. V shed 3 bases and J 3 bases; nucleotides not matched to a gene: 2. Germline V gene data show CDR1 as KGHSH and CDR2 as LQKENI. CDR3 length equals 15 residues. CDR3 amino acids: CASSPDRGHTGELFF. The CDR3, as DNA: TGTGCCAGCTCACCGGACAGGGGACACACCGGGGAGCTGTTTTTT.

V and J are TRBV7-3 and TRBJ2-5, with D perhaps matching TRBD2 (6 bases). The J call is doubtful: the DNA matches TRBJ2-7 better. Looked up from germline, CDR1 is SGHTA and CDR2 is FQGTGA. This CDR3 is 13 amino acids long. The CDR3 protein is CASSLGGLDEQYF. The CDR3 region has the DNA TGTGCCAGCAGCTTAGGGGGGTTGGACGAGCAGTACTTC.